The sequence of this T cell receptor beta chain was determined in a study of T cell changes during pregnancy in multiple sclerosis (dated by TCRdb to about 2019). Turning to the overall study: The study examined how the T cell repertoire changed over the course of pregnancy in women with multiple sclerosis.

The table lists this clone with a count of one. The target of this receptor is not known. Base qualities are missing; no much larger clone stands one base away. The library relied on the immunoSEQ multiplex PCR assay. Not all clones reach the TCRdb copy of this immuneACCESS table, which keeps in-frame sequences only. Checked studies attribute under half of the gap to unresolved V genes and leave the rest unexplained. A total of roughly 50,000 clones appear in this sample, more than 85% of them only once. Roughly 1.2% of the sample goes to the ten largest clones. Per the germline V gene, MDHEN is the CDR1 and SYDVKM is the CDR2. The CDR3, from cysteine to phenylalanine, totals 14 residues. Of all the DNA, just the CDR3 is kept, 42 bases in frame from base 1.

The rearranged segments are TRBV28 and TRBJ2-5; the central 7 bases match TRBD2. TRBJ2-7 matches the DNA end more closely, so the J call is doubtful. The clonotype comes from a female donor in good health, enrolled as a control in a pregnancy study. The specimen comprised peripheral blood, sampled after pregnancy. The nucleotide sequence reads TGTGCCAGCGCCTTAGCGGGCCGTCCCTACGAGCAGTACTTC. The resulting protein is CASALAGRPYEQYF.